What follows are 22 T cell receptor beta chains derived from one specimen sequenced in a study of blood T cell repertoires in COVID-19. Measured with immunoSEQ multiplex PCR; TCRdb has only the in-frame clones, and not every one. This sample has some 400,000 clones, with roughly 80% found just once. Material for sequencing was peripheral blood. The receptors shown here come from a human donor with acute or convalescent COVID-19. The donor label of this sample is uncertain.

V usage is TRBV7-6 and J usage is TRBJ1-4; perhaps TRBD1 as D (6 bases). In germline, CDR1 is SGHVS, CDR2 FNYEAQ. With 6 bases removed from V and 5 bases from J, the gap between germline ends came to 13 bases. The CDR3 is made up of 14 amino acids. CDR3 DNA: TGTGCCAGCAGTCCAGACAGGAGGAATGAAAAACTGTTTTTT. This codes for CASSPDRRNEKLFF. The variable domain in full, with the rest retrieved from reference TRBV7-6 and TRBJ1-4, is GAGVSQSPRYKVTKRGQDVALRCDPISGHVSLYWYRQALGQGPEFLTYFNYEAQQDKSGLPNDRFSAERPEGSISTLTIQRTEQRDSAMYRCASSPDRRNEKLFFGSGTQLSVL.

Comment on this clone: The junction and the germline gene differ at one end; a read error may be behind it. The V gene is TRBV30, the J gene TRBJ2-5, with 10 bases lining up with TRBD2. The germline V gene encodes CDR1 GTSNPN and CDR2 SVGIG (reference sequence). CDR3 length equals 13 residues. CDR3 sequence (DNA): TGTGCCTGGAGTCAATTAAGGGGTAGCGGGAGGCACTTC. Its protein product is CAWSQLRGSGRHF.

CDR3 DNA sequence: TGTGCCAGCAGCTTCGGGGGACAGACCAACACCGGGGAGCTGTTTTTT. Protein sequence: CASSFGGQTNTGELFF. This chain links TRBV11-3 with TRBJ2-2; D might be TRBD1 (7 bases). Germline CDR1 and CDR2: SGHNT and YENEEA. The CDR3 sequence is 16 residues long. V shed 3 bases and J shed 2 bases, with 13 bases lying between them.

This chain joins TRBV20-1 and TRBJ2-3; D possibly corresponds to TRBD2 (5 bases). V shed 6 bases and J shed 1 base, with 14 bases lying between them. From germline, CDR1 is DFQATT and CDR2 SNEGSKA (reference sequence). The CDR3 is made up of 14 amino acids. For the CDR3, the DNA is TGCAGTGCGAGTGGGGAGCTGGGCACAGATACGCAGTATTTT. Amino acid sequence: CSASGELGTDTQYF.

This CDR3 is CASSASPTRQGNYGYTF. Here the CDR3 DNA reads TGTGCCAGCAGCGCTTCCCCGACCAGACAGGGGAACTATGGCTACACCTTC. V gene TRBV7-2 combines with J gene TRBJ1-2; 8 bases match TRBD1. This CDR3 has 17 residues. The V and J ends lost 5 bases and 2 bases, in that order; junction bases with no gene match: 13. Germline lookup yields CDR1 SGHTA and CDR2 FQGNSA.

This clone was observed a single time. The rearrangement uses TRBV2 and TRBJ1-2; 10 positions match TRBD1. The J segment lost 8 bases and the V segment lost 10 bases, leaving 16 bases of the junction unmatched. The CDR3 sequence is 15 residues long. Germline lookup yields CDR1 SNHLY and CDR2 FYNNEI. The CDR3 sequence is CATRDRGAGTGGYTF. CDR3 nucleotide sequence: TGTGCCACGAGGGACAGGGGCGCTGGAACCGGCGGCTACACCTTC.

CDR3 protein: CASSLISAGRTEAFF. CDR3 sequence (DNA): TGTGCCAGCAGTTTAATTTCAGCAGGCCGCACTGAAGCTTTCTTT. This chain joins TRBV28 and TRBJ1-1; no clear D. Between the trimmed V and J ends, which lost 2 bases and 4 bases, there was a span of 14 bases. CDR1 and CDR2 (germline): MDHEN, SYDVKM. CDR3 length: 15 residues.

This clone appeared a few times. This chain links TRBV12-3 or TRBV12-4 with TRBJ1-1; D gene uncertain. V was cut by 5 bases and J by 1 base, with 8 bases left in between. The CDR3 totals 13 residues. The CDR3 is CASSPPGNTEAFF. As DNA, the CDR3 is TGTGCCAGCAGTCCCCCAGGGAACACTGAAGCTTTCTTT.

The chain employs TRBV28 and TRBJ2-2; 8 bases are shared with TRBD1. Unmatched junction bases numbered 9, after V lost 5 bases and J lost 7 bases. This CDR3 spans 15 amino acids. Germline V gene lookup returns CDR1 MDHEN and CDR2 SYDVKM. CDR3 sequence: CASSTFDRGYGELFF. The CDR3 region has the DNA TGTGCCAGCAGTACATTCGACAGGGGATACGGGGAGCTGTTTTTT.

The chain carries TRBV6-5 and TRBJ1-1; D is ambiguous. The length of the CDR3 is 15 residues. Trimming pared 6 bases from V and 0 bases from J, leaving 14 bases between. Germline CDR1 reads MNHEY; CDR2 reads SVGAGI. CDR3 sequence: CASRYRGSLNTEAFF. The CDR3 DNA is TGTGCCAGCAGGTACCGAGGGAGCCTGAACACTGAAGCTTTCTTT.

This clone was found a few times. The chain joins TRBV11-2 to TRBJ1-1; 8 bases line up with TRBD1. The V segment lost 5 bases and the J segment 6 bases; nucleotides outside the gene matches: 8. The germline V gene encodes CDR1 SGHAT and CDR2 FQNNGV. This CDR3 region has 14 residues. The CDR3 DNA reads TGTGCCAGCAGCCGGGACAGGCGGGTCTCTGAAGCTTTCTTT. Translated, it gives CASSRDRRVSEAFF.

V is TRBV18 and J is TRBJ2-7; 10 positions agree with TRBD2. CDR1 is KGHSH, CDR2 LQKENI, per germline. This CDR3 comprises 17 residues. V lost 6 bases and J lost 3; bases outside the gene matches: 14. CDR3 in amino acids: CASSPTLSSGRGYEQYF. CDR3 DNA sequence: TGTGCCAGCTCCCCTACCCTTTCTAGCGGGAGAGGCTACGAGCAGTACTTC.

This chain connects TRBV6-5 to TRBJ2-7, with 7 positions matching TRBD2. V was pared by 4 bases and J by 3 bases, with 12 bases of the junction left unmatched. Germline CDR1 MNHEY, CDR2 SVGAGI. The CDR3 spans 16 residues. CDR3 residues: CASSSPLGGSFYEQYF. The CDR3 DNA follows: TGTGCCAGCAGTTCCCCTTTAGGCGGGAGTTTCTACGAGCAGTACTTC.

CDR3 loop: CASSLRTTGDNEQFF. The DNA for the CDR3 is TGTGCCAGCAGCCTGAGGACTACAGGGGACAATGAGCAGTTCTTC. V gene TRBV5-4 combines with J gene TRBJ2-1; maybe TRBD1 (7 bases). Germline V lookup: CDR1 SGHNT, CDR2 YYREEE (reference sequence). The CDR3 is 15 amino acids. V dropped 4 bases and J dropped 5 bases, with 16 bases sitting between them.

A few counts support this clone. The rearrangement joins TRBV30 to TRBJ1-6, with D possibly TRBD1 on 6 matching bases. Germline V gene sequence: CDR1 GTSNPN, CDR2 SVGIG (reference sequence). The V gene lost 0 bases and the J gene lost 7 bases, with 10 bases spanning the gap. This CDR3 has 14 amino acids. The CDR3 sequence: CAWSVTGINSPLHF. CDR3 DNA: TGTGCCTGGAGTGTAACAGGGATCAATTCACCCCTCCACTTT.

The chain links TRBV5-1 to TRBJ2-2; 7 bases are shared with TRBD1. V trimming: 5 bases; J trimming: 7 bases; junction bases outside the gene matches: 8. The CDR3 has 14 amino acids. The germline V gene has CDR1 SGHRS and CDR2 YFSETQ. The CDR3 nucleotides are TGCGCCAGCAGTGGTAGGGGGCTAGACGGGGAGCTGTTTTTT. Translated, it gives CASSGRGLDGELFF.

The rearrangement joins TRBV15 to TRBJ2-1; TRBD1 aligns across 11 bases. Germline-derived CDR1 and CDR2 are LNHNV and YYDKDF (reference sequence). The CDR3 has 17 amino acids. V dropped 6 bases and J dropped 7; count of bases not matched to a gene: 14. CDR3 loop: CATRNWGDRGVNNEQFF. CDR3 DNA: TGTGCCACCAGGAACTGGGGGGACAGGGGGGTTAATAATGAGCAGTTCTTC.

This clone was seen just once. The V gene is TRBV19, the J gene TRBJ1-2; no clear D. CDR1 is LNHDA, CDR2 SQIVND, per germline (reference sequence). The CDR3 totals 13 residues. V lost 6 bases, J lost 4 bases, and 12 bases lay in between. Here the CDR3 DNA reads TGTGCCAGTAGCTGGCGGATCAGCTATGGCTACACCTTC. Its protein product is CASSWRISYGYTF.

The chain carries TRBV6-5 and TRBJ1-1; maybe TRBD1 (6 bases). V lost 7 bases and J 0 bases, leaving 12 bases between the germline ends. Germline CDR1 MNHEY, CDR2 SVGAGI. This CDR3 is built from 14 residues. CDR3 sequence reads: CASKGQPMNTEAFF. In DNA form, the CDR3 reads TGTGCCAGCAAGGGACAACCCATGAACACTGAAGCTTTCTTT.

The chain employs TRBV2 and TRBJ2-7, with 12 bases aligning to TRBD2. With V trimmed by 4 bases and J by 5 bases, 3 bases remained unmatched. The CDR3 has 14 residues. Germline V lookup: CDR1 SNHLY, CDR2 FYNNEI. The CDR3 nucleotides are TGTGCCAGCAGTGTCGGACTAGCGGGGAACGAGCAGTACTTC. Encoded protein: CASSVGLAGNEQYF.

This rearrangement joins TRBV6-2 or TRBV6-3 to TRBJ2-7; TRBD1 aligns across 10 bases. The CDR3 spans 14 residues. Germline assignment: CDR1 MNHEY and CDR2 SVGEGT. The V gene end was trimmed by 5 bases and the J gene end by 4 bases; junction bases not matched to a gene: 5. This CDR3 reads CASSRPGQGYEQYF. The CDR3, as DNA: TGTGCCAGCAGTAGACCGGGACAGGGGTACGAGCAGTACTTC.

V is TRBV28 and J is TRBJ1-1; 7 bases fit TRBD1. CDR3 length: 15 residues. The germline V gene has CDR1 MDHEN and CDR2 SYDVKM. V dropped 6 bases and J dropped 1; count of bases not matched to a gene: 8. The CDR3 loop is CASRKGGGGNTEAFF. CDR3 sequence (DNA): TGTGCCAGCAGGAAAGGGGGCGGTGGGAACACTGAAGCTTTCTTT.